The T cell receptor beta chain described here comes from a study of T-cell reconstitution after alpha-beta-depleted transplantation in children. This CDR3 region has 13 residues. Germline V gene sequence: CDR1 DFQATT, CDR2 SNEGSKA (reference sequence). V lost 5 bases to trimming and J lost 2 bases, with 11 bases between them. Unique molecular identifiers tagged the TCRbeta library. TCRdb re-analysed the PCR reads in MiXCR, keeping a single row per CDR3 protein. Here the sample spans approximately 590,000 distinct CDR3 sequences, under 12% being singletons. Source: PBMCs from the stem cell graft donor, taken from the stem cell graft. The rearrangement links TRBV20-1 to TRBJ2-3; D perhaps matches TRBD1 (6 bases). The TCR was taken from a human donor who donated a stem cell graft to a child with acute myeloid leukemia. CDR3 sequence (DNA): TGCAGTGCTCCAAGGGACAACACAGATACGCAGTATTTT. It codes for CSAPRDNTDTQYF.